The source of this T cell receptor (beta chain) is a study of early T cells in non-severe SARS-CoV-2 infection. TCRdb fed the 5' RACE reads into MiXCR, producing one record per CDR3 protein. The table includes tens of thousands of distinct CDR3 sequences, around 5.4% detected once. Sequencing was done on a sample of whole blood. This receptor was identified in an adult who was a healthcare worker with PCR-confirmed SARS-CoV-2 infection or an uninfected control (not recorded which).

In DNA form, the CDR3 reads TGTGCCAGCAGCCAAACTAGCGGGGGTTACGAGCAGTACTTC. Translation: CASSQTSGGYEQYF. This chain joins TRBV3-1 and TRBJ2-7; 11 bases line up with TRBD2. Losses at the gene ends were 2 bases for V and 4 bases for J; bases not matched to a gene: 1. CDR1 is LGHDT and CDR2 is YNNKEL in the germline V gene (reference sequence). CDR3 length equals 14 residues.